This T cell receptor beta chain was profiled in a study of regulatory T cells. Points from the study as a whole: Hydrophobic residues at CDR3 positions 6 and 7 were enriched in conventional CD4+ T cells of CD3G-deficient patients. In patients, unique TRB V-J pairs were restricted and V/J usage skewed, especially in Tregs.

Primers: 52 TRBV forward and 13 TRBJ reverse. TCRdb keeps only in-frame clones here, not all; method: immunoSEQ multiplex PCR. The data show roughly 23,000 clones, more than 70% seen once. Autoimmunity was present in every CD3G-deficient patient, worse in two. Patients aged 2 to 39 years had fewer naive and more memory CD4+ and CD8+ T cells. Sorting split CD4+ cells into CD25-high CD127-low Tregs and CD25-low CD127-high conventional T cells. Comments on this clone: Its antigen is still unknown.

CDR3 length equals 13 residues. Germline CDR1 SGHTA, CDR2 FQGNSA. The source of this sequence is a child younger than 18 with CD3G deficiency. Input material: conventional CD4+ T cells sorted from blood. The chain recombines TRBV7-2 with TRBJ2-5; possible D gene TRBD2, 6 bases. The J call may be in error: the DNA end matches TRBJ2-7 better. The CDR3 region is CASSHTREYEQYF. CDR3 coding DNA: TGTGCCAGCAGCCACACCCGGGAGTACGAGCAGTACTTC.